This TCR beta chain comes out of a study of blood T cell repertoires in COVID-19. Study-level information: The United States, Italy and Spain provided the acute and convalescent COVID-19 samples. The cDNA or gDNA used as material had been derived from T cells, B-cell-depleted T cells, or PBMCs.

In the original workflow: Estimation of nucleated cell counts relied on the amplification of reference gene primers. Profiling relied on immunoSEQ multiplex PCR, and the TCRdb table lists in-frame clones only, not all of them. V and J calls and clone size are copied from that table; D and trimming were computed from the DNA. The sample lists some 400,000 clones, roughly 80% occurring once. The CDR3 spans 13 residues. The germline CDR1 and CDR2 sequences are LNHDA and SQIVND (reference sequence). The V end lost 3 bases, the J end lost 1 base, and 6 bases lay between the germline ends. The origin of this receptor is a human donor with acute or convalescent COVID-19. The donor label of this sample is uncertain. The chain recombines TRBV19 with TRBJ1-1, with D tentatively TRBD1 (5 bases). The specimen sequenced was peripheral blood. The CDR3 DNA reads as TGTGCCAGTAGTATCGGACAGAACACTGAAGCTTTCTTT. The encoded protein is CASSIGQNTEAFF.